These 9 T cell receptor beta chains originate from one sample sequenced in a study of shared clonotypes between healthy human individuals. Here immunoSEQ multiplex PCR was the method, and the copy in TCRdb shows in-frame clones only, minus some. The profile shows 600,000 to 750,000 clones, 90% of them singletons. The source material was memory CD8+ T cells from PBMCs. Regarding subset: CD45RO+ cells pooled with CCR7-negative TemRA cells. Source of these receptors: a man aged 18 to 30 in good health. Some clones in this sample may be carry-over from other donors' samples.

The rearrangement uses TRBV6-4 and TRBJ2-3; maybe TRBD2 (6 bases). CDR1 is MRHNA, CDR2 SNTAGT, per germline. This CDR3 spans 13 amino acids. V lost 6 bases and J 1 base, leaving 8 bases between the germline ends. This CDR3 reads CASRASGTDTQYF. The CDR3 DNA follows: TGTGCCAGCAGAGCTAGCGGCACAGATACGCAGTATTTT.

The chain has TRBV11-2 and TRBJ2-1; 10 nucleotides agree with TRBD2. CDR1 and CDR2 (germline): SGHAT, FQNNGV. V lost 6 bases to trimming and J lost 4 bases; unmatched junction nucleotides: 9. This CDR3 spans 16 amino acids. In nucleotides, the CDR3 is TGTGCCAGCAGACTAGCGGGAAGGAGAGTGTACAATGAGCAGTTCTTC. Protein product: CASRLAGRRVYNEQFF. Full variable domain (outside the CDR3, taken from reference TRBV11-2 and TRBJ2-1): EAGVAQSPRYKIIEKRQSVAFWCNPISGHATLYWYQQILGQGPKLLIQFQNNGVVDDSQLPKDRFSAERLKGVDSTLKIQPAKLEDSAVYLCASRLAGRRVYNEQFFGPGTRLTVL.

The rearrangement uses TRBV10-3 and TRBJ1-2; TRBD1 matches at 7 bases. The germline gives CDR1 ENHRY, CDR2 SYGVKD. The CDR3 is 16 amino acids. V lost 6 bases, J lost 3 bases, and 13 bases stayed unmatched. The CDR3 DNA sequence: TGTGCCATCAGCGGGCTACGGGACAGCACTTACTATGGCTACACCTTC. Protein: CAISGLRDSTYYGYTF.

The chain combines TRBV7-9 with TRBJ2-1; a weak D match, TRBD2 (6 bases). CDR1 is SEHNR and CDR2 is FQNEAQ in the germline V gene (reference sequence). The CDR3 is 14 residues long. Trimming took 7 bases from V and 2 from J, leaving 12 bases between them. The CDR3 loop is CASTIAETYNEQFF. For the CDR3, the DNA is TGTGCCAGCACGATAGCGGAGACCTACAATGAGCAGTTCTTC.

This chain uses TRBV7-9 with TRBJ2-5, with a possible D match to TRBD2 (5 bases). Germline CDR1 reads SEHNR; CDR2 reads FQNEAQ (reference sequence). This CDR3 spans 15 amino acids. V lost 5 bases and J lost 0, with 13 bases in between. CDR3 residues: CASSPRTLYQETQYF. The CDR3 DNA reads TGTGCCAGCAGCCCGAGGACTTTGTACCAAGAGACCCAGTACTTC.

This sequence joins TRBV19 and TRBJ2-3; maybe TRBD2 (6 bases). Trimming shortened V by 2 bases and J by 4 bases, and 10 bases separated the two germline ends. CDR3 size: 14 residues. Germline V lookup: CDR1 LNHDA, CDR2 SQIVND (reference sequence). The CDR3 sequence: CASSIPGLPDTQYF. The CDR3 region has the DNA TGTGCCAGTAGTATACCGGGACTCCCAGATACGCAGTATTTT.

The V and J genes are TRBV28 and TRBJ2-2, with 7 positions matching TRBD1. V shed 7 bases and J 0 bases; nucleotides not matched to a gene: 8. This CDR3 is 16 amino acids long. The germline CDR1 and CDR2 sequences are MDHEN and SYDVKM. The CDR3 region is CASTAGTETNTGELFF. The CDR3 bases are TGTGCCAGCACAGCCGGGACAGAAACGAACACCGGGGAGCTGTTTTTT.

This clone was counted a single time. This sequence joins TRBV27 and TRBJ2-1, with 10 positions matching TRBD1. The trim removed 1 base at V and 9 bases at J, leaving 6 bases unmatched. Germline V CDR1 and CDR2: MNHEY, SMNVEV (reference sequence). The CDR3 has 15 residues. For the CDR3, the DNA is TGTGCCAGCAGTTTATATGGGACAGGGGTAACTGAGCAGTTCTTC. This codes for CASSLYGTGVTEQFF.

This chain uses TRBV7-8 with TRBJ2-1; TRBD2 might be the D (6 bases). The ends were cut back, 5 bases at V and 6 bases at J, with 20 bases in the middle. The CDR3 loop spans 16 amino acids. CDR1 is SGHVS and CDR2 is FQNEAQ in the germline V gene. CDR3 coding DNA: TGTGCCAGCAGCAGTACCCCGGGACTGGCCTTCAATGAGCAGTTCTTC. Amino acids: CASSSTPGLAFNEQFF. The full variable domain, rest sourced from reference TRBV7-8 and TRBJ2-1, is GAGVSQSPRYKVAKRGQDVALRCDPISGHVSLFWYQQALGQGPEFLTYFQNEAQLDKSGLPSDRFFAERPEGSVSTLKIQRTQQEDSAVYLCASSSTPGLAFNEQFFGPGTRLTVL.